These 16 T cell receptor beta chains were all obtained from the same sample, sequenced in a study of T cells in narcolepsy. Produced via immunoSEQ multiplex PCR; TCRdb's table is partial and in-frame only. This table holds over 25,000 clones, about nine tenths found once. Sequenced input: CD45RA- memory CD4+ T cells from PBMCs. The receptors were gathered from a human donor with narcolepsy.

This chain joins TRBV4-1 and TRBJ2-2; TRBD1 is a possible D gene (6 bases). Per the germline V gene, CDR1 is MGHRA and CDR2 is YSYEKL. The CDR3 spans 15 residues. V lost 7 bases and J lost 6, with 18 bases in between. Here the CDR3 DNA reads TGCGCCAGCACCTCAACACAGGGTTGGTCCGGGGAGCTGTTTTTT. Its translation: CASTSTQGWSGELFF.

J is TRBJ1-2 and V is TRBV7-6, with 9 positions matching TRBD1. This CDR3 has 14 amino acids. Germline assignment: CDR1 SGHVS and CDR2 FNYEAQ. Trimming at V came to 5 bases and at J to 4 bases, leaving 5 bases not matched to a gene. As DNA, the CDR3 is TGTGCCAGCAGCCCCCAGACAGGGGGCTATGGCTACACCTTC. Translating gives CASSPQTGGYGYTF.

V is TRBV27 and J is TRBJ2-7; D gene ambiguous. Germline V lookup: CDR1 MNHEY, CDR2 SMNVEV (reference sequence). The V gene lost 7 bases and the J gene lost 6 bases, with 19 bases spanning the gap. The CDR3 length is 14 residues. In nucleotides, the CDR3 is TGTGCCAGCACTCCCAAGGGTAGAGTAGGCGAGCAGTACTTC. Protein: CASTPKGRVGEQYF.

The CDR3 DNA sequence: TGTGCCAGCAGTTCTCCCAGGGGTAATTCACCCCTCCACTTT. Residues: CASSSPRGNSPLHF. This rearrangement joins TRBV6-5 to TRBJ1-6; maybe TRBD1 (6 bases). Trimming took off 4 bases at V and 6 bases at J, with 10 bases between the two ends. Germline V lookup: CDR1 MNHEY, CDR2 SVGAGI. This CDR3 has 14 residues.

V is TRBV14 and J is TRBJ1-4, with TRBD1 matching over 7 bases. Trimming at V came to 3 bases and at J to 0 bases, leaving 7 bases not matched to a gene. Germline-derived CDR1 and CDR2 are SGHDN and FVKESK. The CDR3 is 17 amino acids. The CDR3 here is CASSHRGGGPTNEKLFF. For the CDR3, the DNA is TGTGCCAGCAGCCATCGTGGAGGGGGCCCAACTAATGAAAAACTGTTTTTT.

This sequence joins TRBV9 and TRBJ2-6, with D unclear. Germline lookup yields CDR1 SGDLS and CDR2 YYNGEE. The length of the CDR3 is 14 residues. Trimming took off 5 bases at V and 1 base at J, with 7 bases between the two ends. In DNA, the CDR3 is TGTGCCAGCAGGGAGTTGTCTGGGGCCAACGTCCTGACTTTC. This sequence encodes CASRELSGANVLTF.

The chain employs TRBV6-1 and TRBJ2-5; D remains unclear. The CDR3 has 14 residues. The germline V gene has CDR1 MNHNS and CDR2 SASEGT. V lost 5 bases to trimming and J lost 5 bases, with 15 bases between them. The CDR3 DNA sequence: TGTGCCAGCAGTTCCCCCCAGGTTGGGGAGACCCAGTACTTC. Translation: CASSSPQVGETQYF.

The rearrangement links TRBV7-9 to TRBJ1-1; possibly TRBD1 for D (5 bases). V dropped 1 base and J dropped 6 bases, with 15 bases sitting between them. The V gene's germline CDR1 is SEHNR and CDR2 FQNEAQ (reference sequence). The CDR3 runs to 15 residues. CDR3 coding DNA: TGTGCCAGCAGCTTAGTGGCAGGGTGGAAGTCTGAAGCTTTCTTT. Protein product: CASSLVAGWKSEAFF.

This chain connects TRBV28 to TRBJ1-2, with 9 bases identical to TRBD1. CDR3 size: 14 residues. CDR1 and CDR2 (germline): MDHEN, SYDVKM. V lost 8 bases to trimming and J lost 8 bases; unmatched junction nucleotides: 12. CDR3 in amino acids: CASLPPGQGSGYTF. The CDR3 DNA reads TGTGCCAGCTTACCCCCGGGACAGGGAAGCGGCTACACCTTC.

There are a few counts of this clone. V usage is TRBV15 and J usage is TRBJ1-4, with 7 bases identical to TRBD1. The CDR3 extends over 15 amino acids. CDR1 is LNHNV, CDR2 YYDKDF, per germline (reference sequence). The junction had 9 bases not matched to a gene; V was cut back by 4 bases and J by 7 bases. The DNA for the CDR3 is TGTGCCACCAGCACCCGACAGGGAGGAGTTGAAAAACTGTTTTTT. Its translation is CATSTRQGGVEKLFF. The full variable domain, with the rest looked up from reference TRBV15 and TRBJ1-4, is DAMVIQNPRYQVTQFGKPVTLSCSQTLNHNVMYWYQQKSSQAPKLLFHYYDKDFNNEADTPDNFQSRRPNTSFCFLDIRSPGLGDTAMYLCATSTRQGGVEKLFFGSGTQLSVL.

The chain carries TRBV7-2 and TRBJ2-4, with 7 bases that match TRBD1. This CDR3 is 17 amino acids long. CDR1 SGHTA and CDR2 FQGNSA come from the germline V gene. The V segment lost 2 bases and the J segment 3 bases; nucleotides outside the gene matches: 10. The CDR3 loop reads CASSLNLGGAGKNIQYF. CDR3 bases: TGTGCCAGCAGCTTAAATTTAGGGGGCGCTGGCAAAAACATTCAGTACTTC.

This clone was observed a few times. The rearrangement uses TRBV5-1 and TRBJ1-1; no clear D. V was clipped by 0 bases and J by 2 bases, with 11 bases between them. Per the germline V gene, CDR1 is SGHRS and CDR2 is YFSETQ. The CDR3 length is 15 residues. CDR3 nucleotides: TGCGCCAGCAGCTTGGGGTCGCCCGTAAACACTGAAGCTTTCTTT. This sequence encodes CASSLGSPVNTEAFF.

In its sample, this clone was seen a few times. The rearrangement uses TRBV7-6 and TRBJ2-5; 10 bases match TRBD1. The trim removed 5 bases at V and 5 bases at J, leaving 8 bases unmatched. Germline assignment: CDR1 SGHVS and CDR2 FNYEAQ. The CDR3 sequence is 15 residues long. Here the CDR3 DNA reads TGTGCCAGCAGCCCCGACAGGGGGCGGGAGGAGACCCAGTACTTC. Translated, it gives CASSPDRGREETQYF.

The chain carries TRBV6-5 and TRBJ2-3; D is undetermined. The CDR3 consists of 15 residues. Between the trimmed V and J ends, which lost 0 bases and 1 base, there was a span of 8 bases. CDR1 and CDR2 from the germline V gene are MNHEY and SVGAGI. CDR3: CASSYSSGGTDTQYF. DNA of the CDR3: TGTGCCAGCAGTTACTCCTCCGGCGGCACAGATACGCAGTATTTT.

V gene TRBV5-1 combines with J gene TRBJ1-1; 9 bases line up with TRBD1. The CDR3 sequence is 15 residues long. CDR1 and CDR2 (germline): SGHRS, YFSETQ. V lost 2 bases and J lost 1; bases outside the gene matches: 3. This CDR3 is CASSLQGAGNTEAFF. CDR3 sequence (DNA): TGCGCCAGCAGCTTACAGGGGGCTGGGAACACTGAAGCTTTCTTT.

V usage is TRBV7-9 and J usage is TRBJ1-1, with D uncertain. The CDR3 consists of 14 residues. Germline CDR1 SEHNR, CDR2 FQNEAQ (reference sequence). V was pared by 8 bases and J by 5 bases, with 18 bases between. CDR3 bases: TGTGCCAGCGGGAACACCGCGCTCGGGACTGAAGCTTTCTTT. Amino acids: CASGNTALGTEAFF.